This is a list of T cell receptor beta chains from one sample in a study of response to subunit inactivated influenza vaccine. TCRdb independently ran MiXCR on the RT-PCR reads; one entry per CDR3 protein. The sample consists of about 780,000 distinct CDR3 sequences, about 18% of them appearing once. The source material was PBMCs from blood, sampled 4 to 6 days after vaccination. The receptors were sampled from a man aged 50 or older who received an inactivated influenza vaccine. Both conserved end residues are part of each CDR3. D genes are given only for firm matches. The size of a clone is reported for some rows only, either as once, few or many, or as a class for expanded clones.

j_call | d_call | clone_size | v_call | cdr3_aa | cdr3_nt
TRBJ1-1 | - | many | TRBV2 | CASSVRQNTEAFF | TGTGCCAGCAGTGTCCGGCAGAACACTGAAGCTTTCTTT
TRBJ2-6 | - | few | TRBV18 | CASSPPRPGANVLTF | TGTGCCAGCTCACCACCGCGTCCTGGGGCCAACGTCCTGACTTTC
TRBJ1-1 | TRBD1 | few | TRBV7-9 | CATRDRAVAPNTEAFF | TGTGCCACCAGGGACAGGGCTGTTGCCCCGAACACTGAAGCTTTCTTT
TRBJ1-1 | TRBD1 | many | TRBV12-3/TRBV12-4 | CASSKATGAEAFF | TGTGCCAGCTCGAAAGCTACAGGGGCTGAAGCTTTCTTT
TRBJ2-6 | - | - | TRBV6-1 | CASSGTTGSGANVLTF | TGTGCCAGCAGTGGAACTACAGGGTCTGGGGCCAACGTCCTGACTTTC
TRBJ2-3 | - | - | TRBV6-5 | CASSYSDMYTDTQYF | TGTGCCAGCAGTTACTCAGACATGTACACAGATACGCAGTATTTT
TRBJ2-7 | - | - | TRBV5-1 | CASSLAAGLDEQYF | TGCGCCAGCAGCTTGGCAGCAGGGCTCGACGAGCAGTACTTC
TRBJ2-7 | - | many | TRBV5-6 | CASSLGSQQGYEQYF | TGTGCCAGCAGCTTGGGATCGCAGCAGGGATACGAGCAGTACTTC
TRBJ1-1 | - | - | TRBV5-1 | CASSPQDGVNTEAFF | TGCGCCAGCAGCCCCCAAGACGGAGTAAACACTGAAGCTTTCTTT
TRBJ2-7 | TRBD2 | many | TRBV7-2 | CASSRTSGSYEQYF | TGTGCCAGCAGCCGGACTAGCGGCTCCTACGAGCAGTACTTC
TRBJ2-3 | - | - | TRBV10-3 | CAISERRPDTDTQYF | TGTGCCATCAGTGAGCGCCGGCCCGACACAGATACGCAGTATTTT
TRBJ2-7 | - | once | TRBV4-1 | CASSQTDTHYEQYF | TGCGCCAGCAGCCAAACGGACACCCATTACGAGCAGTACTTC
TRBJ2-3 | - | many | TRBV12-3/TRBV12-4 | CASSLAGDPTDTQYF | TGTGCCAGCAGTTTGGCCGGGGACCCCACAGATACGCAGTATTTT
TRBJ2-1 | TRBD1 | many | TRBV29-1 | CSGQGVLYNEQFF | TGCAGCGGGCAGGGGGTTCTCTACAATGAGCAGTTCTTC
TRBJ2-5 | - | many | TRBV29-1 | CSVEGRSETQYF | TGCAGCGTTGAGGGGCGTAGCGAGACCCAGTACTTC
TRBJ2-2 | - | - | TRBV24-1 | CATSVGANTGELFF | TGTGCCACCAGTGTAGGGGCCAACACCGGGGAGCTGTTTTTT
TRBJ2-5 | TRBD1 | - | TRBV4-1 | CASSQTTGYETQYF | TGCGCCAGCAGCCAAACGACAGGGTATGAGACCCAGTACTTC
TRBJ2-7 | TRBD1 | - | TRBV5-4 | CASSSRDREGEQYF | TGTGCCAGCAGCTCCCGGGACAGGGAAGGCGAGCAGTACTTC
TRBJ2-7 | - | few | TRBV6-1 | CASTGTGFYEQYF | TGTGCCAGCACCGGGACGGGATTTTACGAGCAGTACTTC
TRBJ2-5 | - | - | TRBV6-2/TRBV6-3 | CASSPLADGETQYF | TGTGCCAGCAGCCCCTTAGCGGATGGTGAGACCCAGTACTTC
TRBJ2-5 | TRBD1 | - | TRBV5-1 | CASTRTGRQTQYF | TGCGCCAGCACCAGGACAGGGCGCCAGACCCAGTACTTC
TRBJ2-5 | - | few | TRBV7-2 | CASSLGLSVETQYF | TGTGCCAGCAGCCTGGGACTTTCGGTTGAGACCCAGTACTTC